What follows are 26 T cell receptor beta chains derived from one specimen sequenced in a study of cytomegalovirus exposure and HLA in healthy donors. It was with 60 Vbeta and 13 Jbeta primers that the PCR ran. Clones were read by immunoSEQ multiplex PCR, and TCRdb kept only the in-frame ones, dropping some. The table shows more than 150,000 clones, with about three quarters occurring only once. The specimen sequenced was PBMCs. Receptor source: a man between 18 and 29 years old in good health and CMV-seronegative.

V usage is TRBV30 and J usage is TRBJ1-2; a weak D match, TRBD1 (5 bases). CDR1 and CDR2 from the germline V gene are GTSNPN and SVGIG (reference sequence). V dropped 3 bases and J dropped 7 bases, with 18 bases sitting between them. The length of the CDR3 is 14 residues. The DNA of the CDR3 is TGTGCCTGGAGGGCCAGCCCGGGAGGGGCTGGCTACACCTTC. As protein: CAWRASPGGAGYTF.

The chain has TRBV4-1 and TRBJ2-5; possible D gene TRBD2, 5 bases. The CDR3 length is 14 residues. CDR1 is MGHRA and CDR2 is YSYEKL in the germline V gene. V was shortened by 1 base and J by 2 bases, with 8 bases between the two germline ends. The CDR3 sequence: CASSQATGQETQYF. In nucleotides, the CDR3 is TGCGCCAGCAGCCAAGCCACGGGACAAGAGACCCAGTACTTC.

CDR3 bases: TGTGCTAGTGGCCCCCTGGGAGGACCCTACGAGCAGTACTTC. Translated, it gives CASGPLGGPYEQYF. The chain uses TRBV12-5 and TRBJ2-7; tentatively, D is TRBD2 (6 bases). CDR1 and CDR2 (germline): LGHNT, FRNRAP. V shed 6 bases and J shed 2 bases, with 14 bases lying between them. This CDR3 has 14 residues.

This clone was seen more than once but under ten times. The chain uses TRBV25-1 and TRBJ1-1, with 11 bases that match TRBD1. Germline assignment: CDR1 MGHDK and CDR2 SYGVNS. This CDR3 has 18 amino acids. Germline trimming cut 4 bases from V and 0 bases from J; bases unmatched to any gene: 10. Written as DNA, the CDR3 is TGTGCCAGCAGTGGGGGGGACAGGGGGTCGTCTGTGAACACTGAAGCTTTCTTT. Its protein product is CASSGGDRGSSVNTEAFF.

The chain recombines TRBV4-2 with TRBJ1-1; D remains ambiguous. Germline loops: CDR1 LGHNA, CDR2 YNFKEQ. The germline V and J ends were trimmed by 0 bases and 8 bases, with 7 bases remaining between them. This CDR3 region has 12 residues. DNA of the CDR3: TGTGCCAGCAGCCAAGAGGGCATCGAAGCTTTCTTT. Translated, it gives CASSQEGIEAFF.

This rearrangement joins TRBV7-9 to TRBJ2-3, with 10 bases that match TRBD2. Germline-derived CDR1 and CDR2 are SEHNR and FQNEAQ (reference sequence). Trimming removed 7 bases from V and 7 bases from J; junction bases left unmatched: 5. The CDR3 totals 13 residues. CDR3 bases: TGTGCCAGCACCAGCGGGAGGGACTATACGCAGTATTTT. This translates into CASTSGRDYTQYF.

CDR3 bases: TGTGCCAGCTCACCTCGACTAGCGGGAGCGAACGAGCAGTACTTC. Encoded protein: CASSPRLAGANEQYF. The chain carries TRBV18 and TRBJ2-7, with 12 bases aligning to TRBD2. The V and J ends lost 3 bases and 5 bases, in that order; junction bases with no gene match: 5. CDR3 length: 15 amino acids. CDR1 is KGHSH, CDR2 LQKENI, per germline.

This clone was detected once. The same CDR3 arises from other DNA sequences in this sample as well. The chain is built from TRBV5-1 and TRBJ1-1; maybe TRBD1 (5 bases). The germline V gene encodes CDR1 SGHRS and CDR2 YFSETQ. This CDR3 region has 13 residues. Between the trimmed V and J ends, which lost 4 bases and 1 base, there was a span of 8 bases. The CDR3 spells CASSRDRNTEAFF. Written as DNA, the CDR3 is TGCGCCAGCAGCCGAGACAGGAACACTGAAGCTTTCTTT.

This clone showed up just a few times. The chain combines TRBV18 with TRBJ1-3; no clear D. The germline V gene encodes CDR1 KGHSH and CDR2 LQKENI. The CDR3 is made up of 20 amino acids. Trimming took 4 bases from V and 0 from J, leaving 25 bases between them. Here the CDR3 DNA reads TGTGCCAGCTCACTACGGAGCCAGTTGGCGACGGTGGACTCTGGAAACACCATATATTTT. It specifies CASSLRSQLATVDSGNTIYF.

The rearrangement links TRBV11-2 to TRBJ2-1, with a weak D call TRBD2 (5 bases). Trimming pared 5 bases from V and 4 bases from J, leaving 9 bases between. Germline V gene data show CDR1 as SGHAT and CDR2 as FQNNGV. The length of the CDR3 is 13 residues. The CDR3 DNA sequence: TGTGCCAGCAGCACCCGGGATTACAATGAGCAGTTCTTC. It specifies CASSTRDYNEQFF. Based on the CDR3 plus reference TRBV11-2 and TRBJ2-1, the full variable domain is EAGVAQSPRYKIIEKRQSVAFWCNPISGHATLYWYQQILGQGPKLLIQFQNNGVVDDSQLPKDRFSAERLKGVDSTLKIQPAKLEDSAVYLCASSTRDYNEQFFGPGTRLTVL.

This chain uses TRBV4-3 with TRBJ1-2, with TRBD1 identical over 9 bases. The junction had 9 bases not matched to a gene; V was cut back by 0 bases and J by 4 bases. CDR3 size: 17 residues. Germline lookup yields CDR1 LGHNA and CDR2 YSLEER. The chain's CDR3 is CASSQERGQGGGYGYTF. Here the CDR3 DNA reads TGCGCCAGCAGCCAAGAGAGGGGACAGGGCGGAGGCTATGGCTACACCTTC.

The genes are TRBV7-2 and TRBJ2-1, with TRBD2 identical over 9 bases. The V segment lost 5 bases and the J segment 0 bases; nucleotides outside the gene matches: 5. This CDR3 contains 16 residues. CDR1 and CDR2 (germline): SGHTA, FQGNSA. CDR3 amino acids: CASSPRGGGSYNEQFF. The DNA for the CDR3 is TGTGCCAGCAGCCCGCGGGGGGGAGGCTCCTACAATGAGCAGTTCTTC.

The chain uses TRBV7-2 and TRBJ2-7; D might be TRBD1 (6 bases). This CDR3 has 14 residues. Germline V gene data show CDR1 as SGHTA and CDR2 as FQGNSA. Trimming left V 4 bases short and J 2 bases short, with 12 bases between. DNA of the CDR3: TGTGCCAGCAGCTGGGGACACCTGGCCTACGAGCAGTACTTC. Amino acids: CASSWGHLAYEQYF.

The gene calls are TRBV4-2 and TRBJ2-7, with 9 positions matching TRBD1. Germline lookup yields CDR1 LGHNA and CDR2 YNFKEQ. Germline trimming cut 4 bases from V and 5 bases from J; bases unmatched to any gene: 9. The CDR3 is made up of 15 amino acids. The CDR3 region has the DNA TGTGCCAGCAGCCTGGAGGACAGGGGTTTGGACGAGCAGTACTTC. Translated: CASSLEDRGLDEQYF.

The chain links TRBV2 to TRBJ1-1, with D possibly TRBD1 on 5 matching bases. Germline CDR1 reads SNHLY; CDR2 reads FYNNEI. The ends were cut back, 7 bases at V and 7 bases at J, with 10 bases in the middle. CDR3 length: 11 amino acids. CDR3 protein: CASNYDSEAFF. The CDR3 region has the DNA TGTGCCAGCAACTACGACAGTGAAGCTTTCTTT.

V gene TRBV2 combines with J gene TRBJ2-7; 8 nucleotides agree with TRBD1. This CDR3 is built from 14 residues. Germline V lookup: CDR1 SNHLY, CDR2 FYNNEI. Trimming at V came to 3 bases and at J to 5 bases, leaving 6 bases not matched to a gene. The CDR3 spells CASSDSGGDHEQYF. DNA for the CDR3: TGTGCCAGCAGTGACTCAGGGGGCGATCACGAGCAGTACTTC. The full variable domain, its missing parts supplied by reference TRBV2 and TRBJ2-7, is EPEVTQTPSHQVTQMGQEVILRCVPISNHLYFYWYRQILGQKVEFLVSFYNNEISEKSEIFDDQFSVERPDGSNFTLKIRSTKLEDSAMYFCASSDSGGDHEQYFGPGTRLTVT.

This chain joins TRBV12-5 and TRBJ2-2, with 10 nucleotides matching TRBD2. Germline CDR1 LGHNT, CDR2 FRNRAP. V gave up 3 bases and J gave up 0 bases; unmatched junction bases: 19. This CDR3 is 22 amino acids long. The CDR3 region is CASGLIKREGGERGANTGELFF. The CDR3 bases are TGTGCTAGTGGTTTAATCAAGCGGGAGGGCGGGGAGCGTGGGGCGAACACCGGGGAGCTGTTTTTT.

The J gene is TRBJ2-7, the V gene TRBV19, with 8 bases aligning to TRBD2. The CDR3 consists of 15 residues. The junction had 13 bases not matched to a gene; V was cut back by 7 bases and J by 5 bases. Germline-derived CDR1 and CDR2 are LNHDA and SQIVND (reference sequence). This chain's CDR3 is CASNPSGYLGHEQYF. The CDR3 coding sequence is TGTGCCAGTAATCCTAGCGGGTACCTTGGGCACGAGCAGTACTTC.

V and J are TRBV7-9 and TRBJ2-3; TRBD2 is a possible D gene (6 bases). The CDR3 spans 15 residues. V dropped 5 bases and J dropped 5 bases, with 17 bases sitting between them. The germline CDR1 and CDR2 sequences are SEHNR and FQNEAQ (reference sequence). The CDR3 loop reads CASSPRDSIEDTQYF. The CDR3 region has the DNA TGTGCCAGCAGCCCTAGGGACTCAATCGAAGATACGCAGTATTTT.

The chain links TRBV11-3 to TRBJ2-3, with D possibly matching TRBD1 (6 bases). Per the germline V gene, CDR1 is SGHNT and CDR2 is YENEEA. V lost 4 bases and J lost 0, with 14 bases in between. CDR3 length: 16 residues. CDR3 nucleotides: TGTGCCAGCAGCTCAGCGAGGACAGCCAGCACAGATACGCAGTATTTT. It encodes CASSSARTASTDTQYF.

The chain combines TRBV4-3 with TRBJ1-2; 11 positions match TRBD1. This CDR3 is built from 17 residues. CDR1 and CDR2 from the germline V gene are LGHNA and YSLEER. V was pared by 1 base and J by 7 bases, with 11 bases of the junction left unmatched. CDR3 in amino acids: CASSQVFTGTGGSGYTF. In DNA, the CDR3 is TGCGCCAGCAGCCAAGTTTTCACCGGGACAGGGGGAAGTGGCTACACCTTC.

This clone was seen more than once but under ten times. Other nucleotide sequences from this sample produce the same CDR3. The chain carries TRBV7-2 and TRBJ2-3; maybe TRBD2 (6 bases). Germline loops: CDR1 SGHTA, CDR2 FQGNSA. Trimming removed 1 base from V and 3 bases from J, with 8 bases in between. The CDR3 is made up of 14 amino acids. The CDR3 reads CASSLGAGTDTQYF. The CDR3 DNA reads as TGTGCCAGCAGCTTAGGGGCGGGGACAGATACGCAGTATTTT.

This sequence joins TRBV27 and TRBJ1-2; weak D call: TRBD1 (6 bases). The V and J ends lost 0 bases and 7 bases respectively, with 21 bases between them. This CDR3 has 17 amino acids. CDR1 and CDR2 (germline): MNHEY, SMNVEV (reference sequence). The DNA for the CDR3 is TGTGCCAGCAGTTTATCGAAGAGGGGAGGGGGTCCCCGTGGCTACACCTTC. Protein sequence: CASSLSKRGGGPRGYTF.

Remarks on this clone: One end of the junction varies from germline; a read error may be responsible. The chain couples TRBV7-9 to TRBJ1-1, with 7 bases matching TRBD1. The CDR3 loop spans 12 amino acids. CDR1 and CDR2 (germline): SEHNR, FQNEAQ (reference sequence). This CDR3 reads CSSSQGDTEAFF. The DNA of the CDR3 is TGTTCCAGCAGCCAGGGGGACACTGAAGCTTTCTTT.

The CDR3 spells CASSRTSGNYNEQFF. The CDR3 DNA is TGTGCCAGCAGCCGGACTAGCGGGAACTACAATGAGCAGTTCTTC. V and J are TRBV6-6 and TRBJ2-1; 12 bases match TRBD2. Looked up from germline, CDR1 is MNHNY and CDR2 is SVGAGI (reference sequence). CDR3 length: 15 amino acids. Trimming cost V 6 bases and J 3 bases; bases outside gene matches: 3.

V usage is TRBV5-1 and J usage is TRBJ2-5; 11 nucleotides align to TRBD2. CDR3 length: 15 amino acids. Germline values: CDR1 SGHRS, CDR2 YFSETQ. The V and J ends lost 6 bases and 5 bases, in that order; junction bases with no gene match: 9. CDR3 loop: CASMNSGGAEETQYF. The CDR3 DNA reads as TGCGCCAGCATGAATAGCGGGGGGGCCGAGGAGACCCAGTACTTC.